The 24 T cell receptor beta chains below come from one sample, sequenced in a study of metastatic and nonmetastatic thyroid tumors. TCRdb re-called clones via MiXCR from the PCR reads. The data show about 82,000 clones, about 12% seen once. All patients were treatment-naive before thyroid surgery. Sequences were obtained from tumor tissue. All receptors derive from a female donor with papillary thyroid cancer or a benign thyroid nodule (not recorded which). Some clones in this sample may be carry-over from other donors' samples.

Points on this clone: With a much larger clone just one base away, this may be a read error. The CDR3 spells CASSLDWGKPKSSGNTIYF. The CDR3 nucleotides are TGTGCCAGCAGCTTAGATTGGGGAAAGCCTAAGAGCTCTGGAAACACCATATATTTT. V gene TRBV11-1 combines with J gene TRBJ1-3; D unresolved. The CDR3 is 19 residues long. Germline CDR1 SGHAT, CDR2 FQDESV (reference sequence). Trimming left V 1 base short and J 0 bases short, with 19 bases between.

This clone was seen ten or more times. J is TRBJ2-4 and V is TRBV2, with 7 positions matching TRBD1. V lost 6 bases, J lost 1 base, and 6 bases stayed unmatched. Germline CDR1 is SNHLY and CDR2 is FYNNEI. This CDR3 is 15 amino acids long. The CDR3 protein is CASSRDSGAKNIQYF. The CDR3 DNA sequence: TGTGCCAGCAGCAGGGACAGTGGGGCCAAAAACATTCAGTACTTC.

Worth noting for this clone: This sequence may be a read error, since a much larger clone differs from it by one base. The V gene is TRBV9, the J gene TRBJ2-3, with 9 positions matching TRBD2. The CDR3 sequence is 17 residues long. Germline CDR1 and CDR2: SGDLS and YYNGEE. Trimming took 3 bases from V and 2 from J; bases not matched to a gene: 10. Here the CDR3 DNA reads TGTGCCAGCAGCGAGGCTATTAGCGGGAGAGTCACAGATACGCAGTATTTT. Amino acid sequence: CASSEAISGRVTDTQYF. The entire variable domain, with the rest obtained from reference TRBV9 and TRBJ2-3, is as follows: DSGVTQTPKHLITATGQRVTLRCSPRSGDLSVYWYQQSLDQGLQFLIQYYNGEERAKGNILERFSAQQFPDLHSELNLSSLELGDSALYFCASSEAISGRVTDTQYFGPGTRLTVL.

The V call is TRBV27, the J call TRBJ1-6, with D perhaps matching TRBD1 (6 bases). Trimming took off 6 bases at V and 7 bases at J, with 13 bases between the two ends. The CDR3 covers 14 residues. Germline CDR1 and CDR2: MNHEY and SMNVEV (reference sequence). CDR3 loop: CASRRLTGNSPLHF. CDR3 nucleotide sequence: TGTGCCAGCAGAAGATTAACAGGGAATTCACCCCTCCACTTT.

To note about this clone: A much larger clonotype is one base distant, so this may be a read error. The chain joins TRBV5-1 to TRBJ1-1; 8 bases line up with TRBD1. CDR3 size: 13 residues. Germline values: CDR1 SGHRS, CDR2 YFSETQ. This chain's CDR3 is CASRDRVQTGAFF. CDR3 bases: TGCGCCAGCAGGGACAGGGTCCAAACTGGAGCTTTCTTT.

At least ten counts were recorded for this clone. The chain has TRBV20-1 and TRBJ1-3; the match to TRBD1 covers 10 bases. Germline-derived CDR1 and CDR2 are DFQATT and SNEGSKA (reference sequence). The CDR3 consists of 12 residues. Trimming took 5 bases from V and 8 from J; bases not matched to a gene: 3. CDR3 region: CSAGQGDHTIYF. The CDR3 nucleotides read TGCAGTGCTGGACAGGGGGACCACACCATATATTTT.

This clone was detected ten times or more. V is TRBV5-4 and J is TRBJ2-1; TRBD2 is a possible D gene (6 bases). The CDR3 consists of 18 residues. V was trimmed by 1 base and J by 6 bases, leaving 23 bases between them. Germline CDR1 and CDR2: SGHNT and YYREEE (reference sequence). The CDR3 loop reads CASSLIGAAGPLRNEQFF. CDR3 sequence (DNA): TGTGCCAGCAGCTTGATCGGGGCCGCGGGGCCACTGCGCAATGAGCAGTTCTTC. Full variable domain (missing parts from reference TRBV5-4 and TRBJ2-1): ETGVTQSPTHLIKTRGQQVTLRCSSQSGHNTVSWYQQALGQGPQFIFQYYREEENGRGNFPPRFSGLQFPNYSSELNVNALELDDSALYLCASSLIGAAGPLRNEQFFGPGTRLTVL.

The gene calls are TRBV6-5 and TRBJ1-3; D remains ambiguous. The CDR3 runs to 17 residues. With 2 bases removed from V and 2 bases from J, the gap between germline ends came to 16 bases. The germline CDR1 and CDR2 sequences are MNHEY and SVGAGI. CDR3 coding DNA: TGTGCCAGCAGTTACGGCGGCAGTCTACTCCCTGGAAACACCATATATTTT. It yields the protein CASSYGGSLLPGNTIYF.

Only a few counts were recorded for this clone. A much larger clone differs from this one at a single base, so this may be a read error. The chain uses TRBV2 and TRBJ2-7, with a tentative D call TRBD1 (5 bases). Germline CDR1 SNHLY, CDR2 FYNNEI. This CDR3 comprises 13 residues. V was pared by 1 base and J by 1 base, with 5 bases between. CDR3 sequence reads: CASSEGTSYEQYF. CDR3 coding DNA: TGTGCCAGCAGTGAAGGGACATCCTACGAGCAGTACTTC.

This clone was picked up many times. The rearrangement joins TRBV14 to TRBJ1-3; D uncertain. V gave up 0 bases and J gave up 8 bases, with 8 bases separating them. This CDR3 has 13 residues. Germline V gene data show CDR1 as SGHDN and CDR2 as FVKESK. CDR3 in amino acids: CASSQDGADTIYF. CDR3 coding DNA: TGTGCCAGCAGCCAAGATGGAGCGGACACCATATATTTT.

A remark on this clone: A much larger clone differs by one base, so this may be a read error. This chain links TRBV4-1 with TRBJ2-1; 11 bases line up with TRBD2. The CDR3 spans 17 residues. From germline, CDR1 is MGHRA and CDR2 YSYEKL. The CDR3 protein is CAISQVLTSGRYNEQFF. The CDR3 nucleotides read TGCGCCATCAGCCAAGTTCTAACTAGCGGGAGATACAATGAGCAGTTCTTC.

This clone was seen many times. This chain joins TRBV12-3 or TRBV12-4 and TRBJ1-1; unclear D gene. The CDR3 consists of 13 residues. Trimming stripped 6 bases from V and 1 base from J, with 9 bases between. CDR3 in DNA: TGTGCCAGCAGCATACGACAGAACACTGAAGCTTTCTTT. The encoded protein is CASSIRQNTEAFF.

This clone was observed a few times. Compared with germline, one end of the junction differs, possibly owing to a read error. The V and J genes are TRBV6-2 or TRBV6-3 and TRBJ2-4; D perhaps matches TRBD2 (7 bases). Germline V lookup: CDR1 MNHEY, CDR2 SVGEGT. The length of the CDR3 is 16 residues. The CDR3 nucleotides are TGTGCCAGCAGTTACTCGGGGGGGGGCGACAAAAACACTCAGTACTTC. Its translation is CASSYSGGGDKNTQYF.

With regard to this clone: Being one base from a much bigger clone, this may be a read error. The V gene is TRBV6-9, the J gene TRBJ2-5, with 10 nucleotides matching TRBD1. The CDR3 spans 14 residues. Germline values: CDR1 MNHGY, CDR2 SVAAGI. The CDR3 loop reads CVSSWDRGKETQYF. CDR3 coding DNA: TGTGTCAGCAGTTGGGACAGGGGAAAAGAGACCCAGTACTTC.

The table lists this clone with many counts. The chain joins TRBV7-2 to TRBJ2-5; no definite D call. Trimming stripped 3 bases from V and 3 bases from J, with 11 bases between. This CDR3 is 14 amino acids long. In germline, CDR1 is SGHTA, CDR2 FQGNSA. CDR3 residues: CASSFGTLEETQYF. DNA for the CDR3: TGTGCCAGCAGCTTCGGCACCTTGGAAGAGACCCAGTACTTC.

The table lists this clone with many counts. The rearrangement joins TRBV24-1 to TRBJ1-1; 7 positions match TRBD1. Germline assignment: CDR1 KGHDR and CDR2 SFDVKD. The length of the CDR3 is 15 residues. Unmatched junction bases numbered 4, after V lost 3 bases and J lost 1 base. CDR3 in DNA: TGTGCCACCAGTGATAGCGCAGGGGGGAACACTGAAGCTTTCTTT. Residues: CATSDSAGGNTEAFF.

A note on this clone: This may come from a read error, since a much larger clone is one base off. The identical CDR3 is also encoded by other nucleotide sequences in the sample. J is TRBJ2-1 and V is TRBV4-1, with D unresolved. CDR1 is MGHRA, CDR2 YSYEKL, per germline. The CDR3 length is 12 residues. Trimming took off 0 bases at V and 10 bases at J, with 7 bases between the two ends. In DNA, the CDR3 is TGCGCCAGCAGCCAAGAGGGAAACGAGCAGTTCTTC. Translated, it gives CASSQEGNEQFF.

This clone was seen repeatedly, ten times or more. This chain connects TRBV6-1 to TRBJ1-1; no firm D call. Germline CDR1 is MNHNS and CDR2 is SASEGT. Trimming removed 2 bases at V and 1 base at J, with 11 bases between. The CDR3 has 15 amino acids. This chain's CDR3 is CASSESVIRNTEAFF. CDR3 sequence (DNA): TGTGCCAGCAGTGAATCGGTAATCAGGAACACTGAAGCTTTCTTT.

This clone has at least ten counts. This sequence joins TRBV20-1 and TRBJ2-7; TRBD2 matches at 10 bases. The junction had 5 bases not matched to a gene; V was cut back by 4 bases and J by 2 bases. From germline, CDR1 is DFQATT and CDR2 SNEGSKA (reference sequence). CDR3 length equals 14 residues. CDR3 sequence (DNA): TGCAGTGCTAAGACTAGCGGGTCGGCCTACGAGCAGTACTTC. This gives the protein CSAKTSGSAYEQYF.

This clone was seen at least ten times. This sequence joins TRBV19 and TRBJ2-2, with D maybe TRBD1 (6 bases). The CDR3 sequence is 14 residues long. The V gene lost 6 bases and the J gene lost 8 bases, with 16 bases spanning the gap. Germline CDR1 reads LNHDA; CDR2 reads SQIVND (reference sequence). CDR3 bases: TGTGCCAGTAGACGCCAGGGGAAGGGGGGGGAGCTGTTTTTT. It is translated as CASRRQGKGGELFF. The full variable domain, its missing parts supplied by reference TRBV19 and TRBJ2-2, is DGGITQSPKYLFRKEGQNVTLSCEQNLNHDAMYWYRQDPGQGLRLIYYSQIVNDFQKGDIAEGYSVSREKKESFPLTVTSAQKNPTAFYLCASRRQGKGGELFFGEGSRLTVL.

This clone was detected many times. The V and J genes are TRBV11-3 and TRBJ2-3, with TRBD2 matching over 10 bases. CDR1 SGHNT and CDR2 YENEEA come from the germline V gene. The CDR3 contains 15 residues. Trimming took 5 bases from V and 4 from J; bases not matched to a gene: 6. In nucleotides, the CDR3 is TGTGCCAGCAGCCTCCGACTAGCGGGCTCAGATACGCAGTATTTT. It is translated as CASSLRLAGSDTQYF. The full variable domain, with the rest looked up from reference TRBV11-3 and TRBJ2-3, is EAGVVQSPRYKIIEKKQPVAFWCNPISGHNTLYWYLQNLGQGPELLIRYENEEAVDDSQLPKDRFSAERLKGVDSTLKIQPAELGDSAVYLCASSLRLAGSDTQYFGPGTRLTVL.

A few counts support this clone. A single base separates this from a much larger clone, so it may be a read error. Other DNA variants within this sample encode the same CDR3. The chain is built from TRBV5-1 and TRBJ2-3; no firm D call. The CDR3 spans 16 residues. V gave up 3 bases and J gave up 2 bases, with 16 bases separating them. CDR1 and CDR2 from the germline V gene are SGHRS and YFSETQ. CDR3 sequence reads: CASSYRIGEPTDTQYF. CDR3 DNA: TGCGCCAGCAGCTACAGAATAGGTGAACCCACAGATACGCAGTATTTT.

This clone was observed at least ten times. V gene TRBV3-1 combines with J gene TRBJ2-1; 9 bases agree with TRBD2. The germline V gene encodes CDR1 LGHDT and CDR2 YNNKEL (reference sequence). The trim removed 4 bases at V and 7 bases at J, leaving 8 bases unmatched. This CDR3 has 15 amino acids. The CDR3 nucleotides are TGTGCCAGCAGCCCATTAGCGGGAGCGGTAAATGAGCAGTTCTTC. Encoded protein: CASSPLAGAVNEQFF.

This clone was found many times. The chain recombines TRBV5-1 with TRBJ1-1, with TRBD1 as a possible D gene (5 bases). The germline gives CDR1 SGHRS, CDR2 YFSETQ. The germline V and J ends were trimmed by 1 base and 3 bases, with 16 bases remaining between them. CDR3 length equals 16 residues. CDR3 sequence: CASSLPRGFGDTEAFF. The CDR3 nucleotides read TGCGCCAGCAGCTTGCCGAGGGGTTTTGGGGACACTGAAGCTTTCTTT.